This record looks at one TCR beta chain sequence and its context. Its antigen is not identified. The data belong to a study of OX40 agonist ivuxolimab in advanced cancers. Study background: The patients got ivuxolimab, which is an agonistic anti-OX40 (CD134) antibody. Of mixed ages from about 23 to 79 and averaging about 60 years, the group was roughly 85% male.

The study, taken as a whole, reports: At doses 0.1 to 3.0 mg/kg, CD4+ and CD8+ clones expanded. Among T cells, CD8+ cells averaged more expanded clones than CD4+ cells.

Profiled with immunoSEQ multiplex PCR; TCRdb holds only in-frame clones, not every one. Seen here are around 94,000 clones, 80% to 95% observed once, and the top ten hold less than 3.5%. CDR3 length: 12 amino acids. The germline V gene encodes CDR1 GTSNPN and CDR2 SVGIG (reference sequence). V was cut by 7 bases and J by 2 bases, with 10 bases left in between. Sequencing used CD4+ or CD8+ T cells sorted from blood, obtained in a trial of the OX40 agonist ivuxolimab. This chain links TRBV30 with TRBJ2-3; D unclear. This receptor was obtained from an adult with an advanced solid tumor such as melanoma, head and neck, liver or kidney cancer. The DNA of the CDR3 is TGTGCCTTCCCGGACGCCACAGATACGCAGTATTTT. This sequence encodes CAFPDATDTQYF.